Sequencing of this T cell receptor (beta chain) was carried out in a study of T cell responses to AZD1222 COVID-19 vaccine. Across the whole study: Both about-4-week and about-12-week second-dose recipients were combined. Study results and caveats: Following two doses of AZD1222, Spike-specific TCR breadth and depth rose.

A word on this clone: Its antigen is currently unknown.

The CDR3 runs to 14 residues. CDR1 and CDR2 from the germline V gene are LNHDA and SQIVND (reference sequence). V dropped 7 bases and J dropped 8 bases, with 20 bases sitting between them. Profiling relied on immunoSEQ multiplex PCR, and the TCRdb table lists in-frame clones only, not all of them. The table records approximately 150,000 clones, approximately 92% of them present only once. The receptor's source is an adult in good health. The V call is TRBV19, the J call TRBJ1-2, with TRBD1 as a possible D gene (6 bases). The specimen was peripheral blood, collected on day 0 of AZD1222 vaccination. CDR3 nucleotides: TGTGCCAGTAACCGACCAACGGGGGGCAGCGGCTACACCTTC. This gives the protein CASNRPTGGSGYTF.